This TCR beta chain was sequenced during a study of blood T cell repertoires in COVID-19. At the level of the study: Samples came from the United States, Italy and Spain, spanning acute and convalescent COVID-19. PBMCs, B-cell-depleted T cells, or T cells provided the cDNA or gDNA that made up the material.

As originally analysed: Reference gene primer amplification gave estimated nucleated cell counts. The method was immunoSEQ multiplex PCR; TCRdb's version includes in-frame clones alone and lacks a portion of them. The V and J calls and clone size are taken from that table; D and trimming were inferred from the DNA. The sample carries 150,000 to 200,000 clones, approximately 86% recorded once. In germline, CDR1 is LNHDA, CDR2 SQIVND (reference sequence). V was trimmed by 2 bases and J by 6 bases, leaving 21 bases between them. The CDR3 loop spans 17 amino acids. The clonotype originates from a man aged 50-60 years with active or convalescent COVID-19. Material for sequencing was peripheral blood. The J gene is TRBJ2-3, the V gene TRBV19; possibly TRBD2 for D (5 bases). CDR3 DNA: TGTGCCAGTAGTATATCTCAGGTGACGGGATTTGGGGATACGCAGTATTTT. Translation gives CASSISQVTGFGDTQYF.